This T cell receptor (beta chain) was observed in a study of T cell repertoires in ileal Crohn's disease. Between the trimmed V and J ends, which lost 6 bases and 5 bases, there was a span of 13 bases. Germline loops: CDR1 SNHLY, CDR2 FYNNEI. The CDR3 is 13 amino acids. Here immunoSEQ multiplex PCR was the method, and the copy in TCRdb shows in-frame clones only, minus some. The data contain roughly 9,200 clones, around three quarters of them seen just once; the ten biggest clones take up under 20%. The sample's time point: neoterminal ileum biopsy at postoperative endoscopy, about 6 months after surgery.

The chain is built from TRBV2 and TRBJ2-5; D gene ambiguous. The TCR sequence derives from an adult with Crohn's disease. Sequencing was carried out using ileal tissue. CDR3 nucleotide sequence: TGTGCCAGCAGGACCCTGGTCGGGGAGACCCAGTACTTC. Protein sequence: CASRTLVGETQYF.